This T cell receptor beta chain originates from a study of shared clonotypes between healthy human individuals. Findings of the study overall: What limited the represented genetic and exposure-history diversity was the small number of donors. Among the subsets, naive ones generally showed larger estimated richness than memory ones.

The CDR3 is made up of 14 amino acids. CDR1 is SGHRS and CDR2 is YFSETQ in the germline V gene. V shed 3 bases and J shed 5 bases, with 15 bases lying between them. Only Caucasian adults living in Nashville, Tennessee served as donors. Investigators divided CD4+ cells into CD45RA+ naive and CD45RA-negative memory subsets. There are many counts of this clone. Its target is not known. Sequencing used immunoSEQ multiplex PCR; TCRdb keeps in-frame clones, though not all of them. The sample records about a million clones, roughly 70% being singletons. This receptor was obtained from a man aged 18 to 29 in good health. V gene TRBV5-1 combines with J gene TRBJ2-7; D ambiguous. The sample was memory CD4+ T cells sorted from blood. Subset denoted: CD45RA-negative fraction. CDR3 loop: CASSSTTNANEQYF. CDR3 in DNA: TGCGCCAGCAGCTCAACTACGAACGCGAACGAGCAGTACTTC.